The rows below give T cell receptor beta chains drawn from one sample of a study of sequential checkpoint blockade in melanoma. The assay was immunoSEQ multiplex PCR, and TCRdb's table has in-frame clones only and misses some. The sample records 30,000 or so clones, 65% to 90% being singletons. The sequenced sample was CD8+ T cells sorted from blood (inferred from file names), obtained from a patient given nivolumab and ipilimumab in sequence. The origin of the receptors is a human donor with melanoma. Each CDR3 is given with its conserved first and last residue. Not every row has a clone size; where given, it reads once, few, many or a size class.

J: TRBJ1-3
V: TRBV7-9
size: .
CDR3: CASSSGQSGNTIYF

J: TRBJ1-1
V: TRBV7-2
size: .
CDR3: CASSPYSYTGTEAFF

J: TRBJ2-7
V: TRBV6-5
size: .
CDR3: CASSSTGGVYEQYF

J: TRBJ2-1
V: TRBV28
size: .
CDR3: CASSLAGGLNEQFF

J: TRBJ2-7
V: TRBV4-1
size: .
CDR3: CASSQGPGRTYEQYF

J: TRBJ2-1
V: TRBV6-4
size: .
CDR3: CASGSSGSVSNEQFF

J: TRBJ2-7
V: TRBV4-3
size: .
CDR3: CASSYAGDYEQYF

J: TRBJ2-5
V: TRBV28
size: .
CDR3: CASARTGEQETQYF

J: TRBJ2-5
V: TRBV7-9
size: .
CDR3: CASSPGLAGETQYF

J: TRBJ2-1
V: TRBV6-5
size: once
CDR3: CASSYLGQHEQFF

J: TRBJ2-6
V: TRBV27
size: .
CDR3: CASSLRSGANVLTF

J: TRBJ2-3
V: TRBV19
size: .
CDR3: CAPTLDTDTQYF

J: TRBJ2-7
V: TRBV10-3
size: .
CDR3: CAISESMQGAREQYF

J: TRBJ2-1
V: TRBV6-6
size: .
CDR3: CASSRTPASDEQFF

J: TRBJ2-3
V: TRBV5-7
size: .
CDR3: CASSLGRSGSTDTQYF

J: TRBJ1-2
V: TRBV27
size: .
CDR3: CASSYSGGATGYTF

J: TRBJ2-1
V: TRBV10-3
size: .
CDR3: CAIRDDSGTSGPSNEQFF

J: TRBJ2-1
V: TRBV7-9
size: .
CDR3: CASSLAQGTSNEQFF

J: TRBJ2-3
V: TRBV7-9
size: once
CDR3: CASRIAGGLPDTQYF

J: TRBJ2-5
V: TRBV10-3
size: .
CDR3: CAIWALKWRGGAQYF

J: TRBJ1-2
V: TRBV5-1
size: few
CDR3: CASSLAGHNYGYTF

J: TRBJ1-1
V: TRBV7-9
size: .
CDR3: CASSYGRGGSTEAFF

J: TRBJ2-7
V: TRBV28
size: .
CDR3: CASGPRGRGRNEQYF

J: TRBJ2-5
V: TRBV27
size: .
CDR3: CASNDRGGSPQETQYF

J: TRBJ2-7
V: TRBV6-1
size: once
CDR3: CASSETGLLYEQYF

J: TRBJ2-3
V: TRBV9
size: .
CDR3: CASSVPGRGGSSRADTQYF

J: TRBJ2-7
V: TRBV5-5
size: .
CDR3: CASSRPGGVESYEQYF